This TCR beta chain stems from a study of blood T cell repertoires in COVID-19 (dated by TCRdb to about 2020). Regarding the study in general: Samples from collaborators originated in the United States, Italy and Spain and spanned both the acute and convalescent phases of COVID-19. The material from the prospective study consisted of cDNA or gDNA derived from T cells, B-cell-depleted T cells, or PBMCs. The dataset comprised deeply sampled blood TCRbeta repertoires from subjects exposed to, actively infected with, or recovered from COVID-19. The repertoires were made available in a free public database intended to serve as a resource for research on the immune response to SARS-CoV-2. The samples were drawn from the first 160 participants of the ongoing ImmuneRACE study and from 1,200 or so subjects provided by 6 global collaborators. Sample metadata almost always included a de-identified subject ID, COVID-19 status, age in years and sex. Where available, HLA class I and class II types were taken from metadata supplied by the sample provider and were not determined by assay-based typing. Overall results and qualifications from the work: The amount of clinical and demographic metadata varied by source and participant and was provided uncurated.

Whole blood was collected in K2EDTA tubes by collaborating institutions according to the institutions' own protocols. For TCRbeta analysis, collaborators shipped samples in one of three forms: frozen whole blood, isolated PBMCs, or DNA extracted from either of those sample types. This clone occurred a few times. Which antigen it targets is not known. No qualities accompany the bases; no much larger clone lies one base away. Reading from cysteine to phenylalanine, the CDR3 counts 15 amino acids. The CDR3 DNA has 45 bases and is translated from base 1. V loses 1 base, J loses 2 bases, and the germline ends lie 9 bases apart. For CDR1 and CDR2, the germline V gene lists MGHRA and YSYEKL. The immunoSEQ Assay, a bias-controlled multiplex PCR, was used to amplify TCRbeta CDR3 regions from genomic DNA. Concerning the study's data processing: The number of nucleated cells in each sample was estimated by amplification of reference gene primers within the assay. Sequence reads were collapsed and filtered to measure the absolute abundance of every unique TCRbeta CDR3 rearrangement. For each sample, productive Simpson clonality was calculated by taking the square root of Simpson's diversity index across productive rearrangements. The table was pulled from immuneACCESS by TCRdb, which kept in-frame rearrangements only. Such tables lose some clones; where checked, under half of the loss comes from unresolved V genes, and the rest has no known cause. The V and J calls and clone size were taken over from that table, and D and trimming were inferred from the DNA. The table for this sample lists 150,000 to 200,000 clones; about 88% of them were counted only once. Around 7% of the sample goes to the ten largest clones.

The sequenced sample was peripheral blood. The clonotype was recovered from an elderly woman in a cohort sampled during active or convalescent COVID-19. The V gene is TRBV4-1 and the J gene is TRBJ1-5; 6 matching bases give a weak D call of TRBD1. This receptor has the CDR3 CASSQGQARNQPQHF. In nucleotides, the sequence is TGCGCCAGCAGCCAAGGACAGGCGCGCAATCAGCCCCAGCATTTT.